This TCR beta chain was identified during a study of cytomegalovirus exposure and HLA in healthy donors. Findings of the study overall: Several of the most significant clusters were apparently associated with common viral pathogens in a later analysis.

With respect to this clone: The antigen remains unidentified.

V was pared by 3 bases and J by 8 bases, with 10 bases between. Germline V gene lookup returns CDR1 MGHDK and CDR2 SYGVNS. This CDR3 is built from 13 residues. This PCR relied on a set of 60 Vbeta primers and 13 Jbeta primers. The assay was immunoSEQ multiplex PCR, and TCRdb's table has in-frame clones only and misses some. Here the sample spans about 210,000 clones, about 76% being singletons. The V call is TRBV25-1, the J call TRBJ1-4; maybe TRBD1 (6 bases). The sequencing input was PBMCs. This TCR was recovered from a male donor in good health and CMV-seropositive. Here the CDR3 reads CASSDTGQEKLFF. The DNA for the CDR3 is TGTGCCAGCAGTGATACAGGGCAAGAAAAACTGTTTTTT.